This is a list of T cell receptor beta chains from one sample in a study of shared clonotypes between healthy human individuals. TCRdb keeps only in-frame clones here, not all; method: immunoSEQ multiplex PCR. The table shows about 1 million clones, with around 76% occurring only once. The source material was memory CD4+ T cells sorted from blood. All receptors derive from a man aged 18 to 30 in good health. Each CDR3 is given with its conserved first and last residue. A D gene is named only where the DNA matches it firmly. Clone size, where shown, is once, few, many, or a class for clones that have expanded.

.,TRBV7-2,TRBJ2-7,.,CASSLGGGLAYEQYF,TGTGCCAGCAGCTTAGGAGGGGGGCTCGCCTACGAGCAGTACTTC
.,TRBV11-2,TRBJ1-2,.,CASSPERGYGYTF,TGTGCCAGCAGCCCCGAGCGGGGCTATGGCTACACCTTC
.,TRBV15,TRBJ2-5,TRBD1,CATSSRGQPGTQYF,TGTGCCACCAGCAGCCGGGGACAGCCAGGTACCCAGTACTTC
few,TRBV13,TRBJ1-1,.,CASRTTNTEAFF,TGTGCCAGCAGGACGACGAACACTGAAGCTTTCTTT
.,TRBV28,TRBJ2-7,TRBD1,CASINRGSYEQYF,TGTGCCAGCATCAACAGGGGGTCCTACGAGCAGTACTTC
.,TRBV2,TRBJ2-1,TRBD2,CASRGGLAGTSYNEQFF,TGTGCCAGCAGAGGCGGACTAGCGGGGACTTCCTACAATGAGCAGTTCTTC
once,TRBV19,TRBJ2-1,TRBD2,CASSGRDALNEQFF,TGTGCCAGTAGTGGGAGGGACGCCCTGAATGAGCAGTTCTTC
many,TRBV4-2,TRBJ1-2,.,CASSQDFQGSGYTF,TGTGCCAGCAGCCAAGATTTTCAGGGCTCTGGCTACACCTTC
.,TRBV19,TRBJ2-5,.,CASSASLRLYF,TGTGCCAGTAGTGCCTCCCTACGGTTATACTTC
.,TRBV6-1,TRBJ2-5,.,CASSESLSGLSETQYF,TGTGCCAGCAGTGAATCCCTATCGGGATTAAGTGAGACCCAGTACTTC
few,TRBV2,TRBJ2-5,TRBD2,CASGLAGAPQYF,TGTGCCTCGGGACTAGCGGGAGCCCCCCAGTACTTC
.,TRBV29-1,TRBJ1-2,.,CSVGELQGYGYTF,TGCAGCGTTGGTGAATTACAGGGATATGGCTACACCTTC
.,TRBV6-1,TRBJ2-6,.,CASSETSAGANVLTF,TGTGCCAGCAGTGAGACAAGTGCTGGGGCCAACGTCCTGACTTTC
.,TRBV2,TRBJ2-7,TRBD1,CASRVTGGREQYF,TGTGCCAGCCGGGTGACAGGGGGACGCGAGCAGTACTTC
.,TRBV27,TRBJ2-3,.,CASSLGLLTDTQYF,TGTGCCAGCAGTTTAGGCCTTTTAACAGATACGCAGTATTTT
once,TRBV5-1,TRBJ2-5,TRBD1,CASSSTAGQGGETQYF,TGCGCCAGCAGCTCGACTGCAGGACAGGGGGGAGAGACCCAGTACTTC
.,TRBV11-2,TRBJ2-3,.,CASSLRLGGTDTQYF,TGTGCCAGCAGCTTAAGGTTAGGAGGTACAGATACGCAGTATTTT
.,TRBV7-9,TRBJ2-4,.,CASSWAGVAKNIQYF,TGTGCCAGCAGCTGGGCAGGGGTAGCCAAAAACATTCAGTACTTC
.,TRBV19,TRBJ2-7,.,CASSTGFSYEQYF,TGTGCCAGTAGTACGGGCTTCTCCTACGAGCAGTACTTC
few,TRBV5-6,TRBJ1-2,.,CASSPGYYGYTF,TGTGCCAGCAGCCCGGGTTATTATGGCTACACCTTC
.,TRBV5-4,TRBJ1-2,.,CASSLGGSQGGANRGYGYTF,TGTGCCAGCAGCTTGGGAGGTTCCCAAGGGGGGGCCAACCGGGGCTATGGCTACACCTTC
few,TRBV4-1,TRBJ2-3,.,CASSQVPLDHTDTQYF,TGCGCCAGCAGCCAAGTCCCTCTCGACCACACAGATACGCAGTATTTT
.,TRBV28,TRBJ2-3,TRBD2,CASRPPSGSFADTQYF,TGTGCCAGCAGACCTCCTAGCGGGAGTTTTGCGGATACGCAGTATTTT
few,TRBV2,TRBJ2-7,.,CASSDGTLSRYF,TGTGCCAGCAGTGATGGTACTCTGTCTCGGTACTTC
.,TRBV2,TRBJ1-4,.,CASRLLGTDEKLFF,TGTGCCAGCAGGCTACTGGGGACGGATGAAAAACTGTTTTTT
once,TRBV9,TRBJ2-2,.,CASSVGIGTGELFF,TGTGCCAGCAGCGTAGGGATAGGGACCGGGGAGCTGTTTTTT
.,TRBV30,TRBJ2-6,.,CAWSPGSSGANVLTF,TGTGCCTGGAGTCCCGGATCCTCAGGGGCCAACGTCCTGACTTTC
.,TRBV19,TRBJ2-7,TRBD2,CASSHDASGFYEQYF,TGTGCCAGTAGCCACGATGCTAGCGGGTTTTACGAGCAGTACTTC
.,TRBV4-1,TRBJ2-1,TRBD2,CASSHGVAGGPLDEQFF,TGCGCCAGCAGCCATGGTGTAGCGGGGGGGCCGTTGGATGAGCAGTTCTTC
.,TRBV7-9,TRBJ1-2,.,CASSPGGGQPSYGYTF,TGTGCCAGCAGCCCCGGGGGGGGACAACCCAGCTATGGCTACACCTTC
.,TRBV5-4,TRBJ1-3,.,CASSDSRGGSGNTIYF,TGTGCCAGCAGCGACAGCCGGGGGGGCTCTGGAAACACCATATATTTT
.,TRBV5-4,TRBJ2-2,TRBD1,CASSLGGTGTGAGELFF,TGTGCCAGCAGCTTGGGGGGGACAGGGACGGGGGCCGGGGAGCTGTTTTTT
.,TRBV6-5,TRBJ1-3,.,CASSLTRSGNTIYF,TGTGCCAGCAGTTTAACACGATCTGGAAACACCATATATTTT
.,TRBV18,TRBJ2-3,.,CASSPPGTNLQYF,TGTGCCAGCTCACCCCCCGGGACGAATCTACAGTATTTT
.,TRBV11-3,TRBJ2-3,TRBD2,CASSTRSGGAGDTQYF,TGTGCCAGCAGCACACGTAGCGGGGGAGCGGGAGATACGCAGTATTTT
.,TRBV5-1,TRBJ2-2,.,CASSLVAGTNTGELFF,TGCGCCAGCAGCTTGGTAGCAGGGACGAACACCGGGGAGCTGTTTTTT
.,TRBV7-2,TRBJ1-1,.,CASSLGQGWGTEAFF,TGTGCCAGCAGCTTAGGTCAGGGGTGGGGAACTGAAGCTTTCTTT
.,TRBV6-1,TRBJ2-3,TRBD1,CASRAWTGYTDTQYF,TGTGCCAGCAGGGCCTGGACAGGTTACACAGATACGCAGTATTTT
few,TRBV5-3,TRBJ1-5,.,CARSPLGGNQPQHF,TGTGCCAGAAGCCCCCTGGGGGGCAATCAGCCCCAGCATTTT
few,TRBV5-1,TRBJ1-2,.,CASSLNEGSYGYTF,TGCGCCAGCAGCTTAAATGAGGGGAGTTATGGCTACACCTTC
.,TRBV5-1,TRBJ2-1,TRBD1,CASSLGGQGPLDRNEQFF,TGCGCCAGCAGCTTGGGGGGACAGGGGCCCCTAGATCGGAATGAGCAGTTCTTC
.,TRBV7-2,TRBJ2-7,TRBD2,CASSLRTSGKGGSYEQYF,TGTGCCAGCAGCTTGCGGACTAGCGGGAAAGGGGGCTCCTACGAGCAGTACTTC
once,TRBV6-6,TRBJ2-7,.,CASSPHSSSYEQYF,TGTGCCAGCAGCCCCCATTCGAGCTCCTACGAGCAGTACTTC
.,TRBV6-1,TRBJ2-2,.,CASRGDPNTGELFF,TGTGCCAGCAGGGGGGATCCGAACACCGGGGAGCTGTTTTTT
many,TRBV14,TRBJ1-2,.,CASSASLGGRDYGYTF,TGTGCCAGCAGCGCTAGTCTAGGGGGAAGGGACTATGGCTACACCTTC
.,TRBV11-2,TRBJ2-7,TRBD2,CASSFAGTSPSYEQYF,TGTGCCAGCAGCTTCGCCGGGACTAGCCCCTCCTACGAGCAGTACTTC
.,TRBV5-6,TRBJ1-6,.,CASSFRGERSPLHF,TGTGCCAGCAGCTTCAGAGGGGAAAGGTCACCCCTCCACTTT
.,TRBV12-5,TRBJ2-1,TRBD2,CASQPSGGAYEQFF,TGTGCTAGTCAACCTAGCGGGGGGGCATATGAGCAGTTCTTC
.,TRBV15,TRBJ2-5,.,CATSRGVGQETQYF,TGTGCCACCAGCAGAGGGGTGGGGCAAGAGACCCAGTACTTC
.,TRBV28,TRBJ1-5,.,CASSSASTRPQHF,TGTGCCAGCAGCTCCGCTTCCACCCGGCCCCAGCATTTT
.,TRBV30,TRBJ1-6,.,CAWSGDSYNSPLHF,TGTGCCTGGAGTGGTGACAGCTATAATTCACCCCTCCACTTT
.,TRBV29-1,TRBJ2-1,.,CSVERGYNEQFF,TGCAGCGTTGAAAGGGGATACAATGAGCAGTTCTTC
.,TRBV18,TRBJ2-7,TRBD1,CASSPLGQAYEQYF,TGTGCCAGCTCACCTCTTGGACAGGCCTACGAGCAGTACTTC
.,TRBV18,TRBJ1-2,TRBD1,CASSPGQGDTYGYTF,TGTGCCAGCTCACCCGGACAGGGCGATACATATGGCTACACCTTC